A selection of T cell receptor beta chains follows, all from one sample in a study of T-cell reconstitution after alpha-beta-depleted transplantation in children. TCRdb re-derived calls from the PCR reads in MiXCR, one entry per CDR3 protein. The data hold some 440,000 distinct CDR3 sequences, with under 20% observed a single time. This specimen consisted of PBMCs, mostly from graft donor cells, obtained 360 days after TCRalphabeta/CD19-depleted stem cell transplant. The receptors originated from a boy less than two years old who had a stem cell transplant for Wiskott-Aldrich syndrome, so the T cells may come from the graft donor. CDR3s include the opening cysteine and the closing phenylalanine or tryptophan. The D gene is left open where the match is weak. Not all rows give a size; the values are once, few, many and, for expanded clones, a class.

v_gene	d_gene	abundance	j_gene	CDR3aa	CDR3nt
TRBV20-1	TRBD2	NA	TRBJ2-1	CSAPQLAGSYNEQFF	TGCAGTGCTCCCCAGCTAGCGGGGTCCTACAATGAGCAGTTCTTC
TRBV4-1	TRBD2	few	TRBJ2-3	CASSQASGTSTDTQYF	TGCGCCAGCAGCCAAGCTAGCGGGACTAGCACAGATACGCAGTATTTT
TRBV12-3/TRBV12-4	NA	NA	TRBJ2-3	CASSPRTPSTDTQYF	TGTGCCAGCAGTCCACGGACACCCAGCACAGATACGCAGTATTTT
TRBV10-3	NA	many	TRBJ2-3	CAIKVSFTPTDTQYF	TGTGCCATCAAAGTATCCTTTACCCCAACAGATACGCAGTATTTT
TRBV12-3/TRBV12-4	NA	NA	TRBJ1-3	CASTGGKTGNTIYF	TGTGCCAGCACAGGAGGGAAGACTGGAAACACCATATATTTT
TRBV30	TRBD2	few	TRBJ2-1	CAWNKAGGVDEQFF	TGTGCCTGGAACAAAGCGGGGGGCGTTGATGAGCAGTTCTTC
TRBV15	NA	NA	TRBJ2-7	CATSRERGSYEQYF	TGTGCCACCAGCAGAGAGCGGGGCTCCTACGAGCAGTACTTC
TRBV7-9	TRBD1	NA	TRBJ1-1	CASSSYRGSEAFF	TGTGCCAGCAGCTCGTACAGGGGTTCTGAAGCTTTCTTT
TRBV6-1	TRBD1	NA	TRBJ1-1	CASRDTRDRRTEAFF	TGTGCCAGCAGGGATACTAGGGACAGACGGACTGAAGCTTTCTTT
TRBV7-2	NA	few	TRBJ2-4	CASSLRGPKNIQYF	TGTGCCAGCAGCCTTCGAGGACCCAAAAACATTCAGTACTTC
TRBV5-1	NA	many	TRBJ2-1	CASSPGYSYNEQFF	TGCGCCAGCAGTCCTGGGTACTCCTACAATGAGCAGTTCTTC
TRBV29-1	NA	few	TRBJ2-5	CSVGQGWKTQYF	TGCAGCGTTGGTCAGGGGTGGAAGACCCAGTACTTC
TRBV6-1	TRBD2	NA	TRBJ2-4	CASSLRGTTQIAKNIQYF	TGTGCCAGCAGCCTTAGAGGGACTACCCAGATAGCCAAAAACATTCAGTACTTC
TRBV10-2	NA	few	TRBJ2-7	CATTPVGFNYEQYF	TGCGCCACCACCCCTGTGGGGTTCAACTACGAGCAGTACTTC
TRBV10-3	TRBD2	few	TRBJ2-3	CAIRESGRLDTQYF	TGTGCCATCAGGGAGAGCGGGAGATTAGATACGCAGTATTTT
TRBV20-1	NA	NA	TRBJ2-2	CSAPRWQGRTGELFF	TGCAGTGCTCCCCGGTGGCAGGGTCGCACCGGGGAGCTGTTTTTT
TRBV12-3/TRBV12-4	NA	NA	TRBJ2-7	CASSLRRGYEQYF	TGTGCCAGCAGTTTGAGGAGGGGTTACGAGCAGTACTTC
TRBV7-9	TRBD2	NA	TRBJ2-1	CASSPVGRGTISEQFF	TGTGCCAGCAGCCCAGTGGGGAGGGGCACAATTAGTGAGCAGTTCTTC
TRBV28	TRBD1	few	TRBJ1-4	CASRTGGVIEKLFF	TGTGCCAGCCGAACAGGGGGCGTCATTGAAAAACTGTTTTTT
TRBV7-2	NA	few	TRBJ2-7	CASSFSLGYEQYF	TGTGCCAGCAGCTTTTCCCTGGGGTACGAGCAGTACTTC
TRBV9	TRBD2	NA	TRBJ2-1	CASSFGLAPADEQFF	TGTGCCAGCAGCTTCGGACTAGCGCCCGCCGATGAGCAGTTCTTC
TRBV5-1	NA	NA	TRBJ2-7	CASSLVDRASEQYF	TGCGCCAGCAGCTTGGTCGATCGCGCGAGCGAGCAGTACTTC
TRBV24-1	TRBD1	NA	TRBJ2-2	CATSDPARGPGELFF	TGTGCCACCAGTGATCCTGCAAGGGGGCCCGGGGAGCTGTTTTTT
TRBV11-2	TRBD1	NA	TRBJ1-1	CASSSRTGDTEAFF	TGTGCCAGCAGCTCCCGGACAGGTGACACTGAAGCTTTCTTT
TRBV7-8	NA	NA	TRBJ1-3	CASSSRTQSSGNTIYF	TGTGCCAGCAGCTCCCGGACTCAGAGCTCTGGAAACACCATATATTTT
TRBV5-5	NA	few	TRBJ2-1	CASSLYPGRFTYNEQFF	TGTGCCAGCAGCTTGTATCCAGGGAGGTTCACCTACAATGAGCAGTTCTTC
TRBV7-2	TRBD2	few	TRBJ2-3	CASSLGGGLARDTQYF	TGTGCCAGCAGCTTAGGGGGGGGACTAGCGAGAGATACGCAGTATTTT
TRBV7-2	TRBD2	once	TRBJ2-2	CASSFSPSGLFTGELFF	TGTGCCAGCAGCTTTTCCCCTAGCGGCCTGTTCACCGGGGAGCTGTTTTTT
TRBV7-9	NA	NA	TRBJ2-5	CASSLTGKRAFQETQYF	TGTGCCAGCAGCTTAACAGGGAAGCGGGCCTTCCAAGAGACCCAGTACTTC
TRBV7-8	TRBD1	few	TRBJ2-7	CASSFPGAGGEGSPFEQYF	TGTGCCAGCAGCTTCCCCGGGGCAGGGGGCGAAGGAAGTCCTTTCGAGCAGTACTTC
TRBV2	NA	few	TRBJ1-1	CASSQDTSEAFF	TGTGCCAGCAGTCAGGATACGAGTGAAGCTTTCTTT
TRBV7-2	TRBD1	NA	TRBJ2-1	CASSNQGVSYNEQFF	TGTGCCAGCAGCAACCAGGGGGTTTCCTACAATGAGCAGTTCTTC
TRBV7-2	TRBD1	few	TRBJ2-1	CASSPRQGSNEQFF	TGTGCCAGCAGCCCGCGACAGGGGTCCAATGAGCAGTTCTTC
TRBV20-1	NA	NA	TRBJ2-3	CSASPYTDTQYF	TGCAGTGCTAGTCCATACACAGATACGCAGTATTTT
TRBV18	NA	NA	TRBJ2-5	CASSPLYGTVQETQYF	TGTGCCAGCTCACCACTCTACGGGACGGTCCAAGAGACCCAGTACTTC
TRBV7-9	NA	NA	TRBJ2-1	CASSPGLVGLGEQFF	TGTGCCAGCAGCCCGGGTCTTGTAGGCCTCGGTGAGCAGTTCTTC
TRBV12-3/TRBV12-4	NA	many	TRBJ2-1	CASSSPIAGNEQFF	TGTGCCAGCAGTTCCCCCATCGCGGGTAATGAGCAGTTCTTC
TRBV7-2	NA	many	TRBJ2-7	CASSGLSYEQYF	TGTGCCAGCAGTGGCCTCTCCTACGAGCAGTACTTC
TRBV7-2	NA	few	TRBJ1-6	CASSPPGSPLHF	TGTGCCAGCAGCCCACCGGGATCACCCCTCCACTTT
TRBV12-3/TRBV12-4	NA	NA	TRBJ1-3	CASTPISSGNTIYF	TGTGCCAGCACCCCTATTAGCTCTGGAAACACCATATATTTT
TRBV12-3/TRBV12-4	NA	few	TRBJ2-7	CASRRQSGGGQYEQYF	TGTGCCAGCAGGCGACAATCAGGGGGGGGTCAGTACGAGCAGTACTTC
TRBV5-1	NA	many	TRBJ2-2	CASSLALGQARRGELFF	TGCGCCAGCAGCTTGGCCCTCGGTCAAGCTAGGAGGGGGGAGCTGTTTTTT
TRBV7-9	TRBD2	NA	TRBJ2-3	CASSNGLAQDTQYF	TGTGCCAGCAGCAACGGACTAGCGCAGGATACGCAGTATTTT
TRBV29-1	NA	few	TRBJ1-2	CSVVGDNYGYTF	TGCAGCGTTGTAGGAGATAACTATGGCTACACCTTC